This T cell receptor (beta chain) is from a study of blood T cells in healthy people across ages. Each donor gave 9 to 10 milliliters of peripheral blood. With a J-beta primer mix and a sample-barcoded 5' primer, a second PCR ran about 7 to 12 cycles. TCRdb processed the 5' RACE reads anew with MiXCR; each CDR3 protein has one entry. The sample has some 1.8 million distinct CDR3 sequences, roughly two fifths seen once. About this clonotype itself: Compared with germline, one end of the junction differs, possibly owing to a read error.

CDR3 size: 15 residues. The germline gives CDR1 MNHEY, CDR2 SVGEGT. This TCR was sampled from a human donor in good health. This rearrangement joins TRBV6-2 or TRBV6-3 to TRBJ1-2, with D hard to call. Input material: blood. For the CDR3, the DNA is TGTGTCAGCAGTTACTTCATCAACCCTAACTATGGCTACACCTTC. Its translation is CVSSYFINPNYGYTF.